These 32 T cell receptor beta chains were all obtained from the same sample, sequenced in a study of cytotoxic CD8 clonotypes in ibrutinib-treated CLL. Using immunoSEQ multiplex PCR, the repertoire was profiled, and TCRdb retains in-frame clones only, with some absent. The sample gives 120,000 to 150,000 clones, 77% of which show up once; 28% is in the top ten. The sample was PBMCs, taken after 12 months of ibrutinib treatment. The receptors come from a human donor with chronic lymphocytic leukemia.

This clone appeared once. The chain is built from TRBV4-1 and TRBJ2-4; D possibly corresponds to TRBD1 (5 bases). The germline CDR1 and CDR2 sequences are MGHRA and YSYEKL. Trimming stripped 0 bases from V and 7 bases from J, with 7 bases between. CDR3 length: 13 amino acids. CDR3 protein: CASSQEPGNIQYF. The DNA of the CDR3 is TGCGCCAGCAGCCAAGAACCAGGGAACATTCAGTACTTC.

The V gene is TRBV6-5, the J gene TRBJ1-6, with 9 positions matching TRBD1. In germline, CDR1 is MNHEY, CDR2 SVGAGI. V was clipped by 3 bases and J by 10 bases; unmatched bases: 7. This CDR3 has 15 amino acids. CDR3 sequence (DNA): TGTGCCAGCAGTTATAGGGACAGGGCGGCGTCACCCCTCCACTTT. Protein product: CASSYRDRAASPLHF.

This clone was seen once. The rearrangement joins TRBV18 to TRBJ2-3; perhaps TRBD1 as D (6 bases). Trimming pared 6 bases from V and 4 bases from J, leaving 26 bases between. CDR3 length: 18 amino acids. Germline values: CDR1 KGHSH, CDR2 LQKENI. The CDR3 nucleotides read TGTGCCAGCTCCAACCAGAGGTCTGGGGGCAGGTCGGCAGATACGCAGTATTTT. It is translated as CASSNQRSGGRSADTQYF.

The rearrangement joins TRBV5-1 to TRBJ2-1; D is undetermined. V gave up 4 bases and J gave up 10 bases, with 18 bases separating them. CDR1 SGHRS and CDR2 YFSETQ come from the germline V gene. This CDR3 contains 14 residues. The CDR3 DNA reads TGCGCCAGCAGCCTTGGTGGCCCTGGATCGGAGCAGTTCTTC. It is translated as CASSLGGPGSEQFF.

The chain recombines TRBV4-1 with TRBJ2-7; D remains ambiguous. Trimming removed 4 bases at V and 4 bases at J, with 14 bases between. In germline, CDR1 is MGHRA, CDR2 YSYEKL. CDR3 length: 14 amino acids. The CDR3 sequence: CASSPGNSGYEQYF. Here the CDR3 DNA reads TGCGCCAGCAGCCCAGGAAACAGTGGGTACGAGCAGTACTTC.

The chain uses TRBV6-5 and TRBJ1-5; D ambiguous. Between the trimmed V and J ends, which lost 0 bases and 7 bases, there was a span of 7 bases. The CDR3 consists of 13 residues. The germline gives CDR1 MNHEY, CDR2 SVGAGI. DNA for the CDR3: TGTGCCAGCAGTTACTCGATAGTGCAGCCCCAGCATTTT. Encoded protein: CASSYSIVQPQHF.

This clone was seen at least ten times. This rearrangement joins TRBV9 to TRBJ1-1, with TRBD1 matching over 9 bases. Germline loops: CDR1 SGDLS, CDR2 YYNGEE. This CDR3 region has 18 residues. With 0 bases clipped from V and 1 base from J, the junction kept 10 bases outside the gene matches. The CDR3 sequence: CASSVVAKGDRANTEAFF. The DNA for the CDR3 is TGTGCCAGCAGCGTAGTAGCGAAAGGGGACAGGGCGAACACTGAAGCTTTCTTT.

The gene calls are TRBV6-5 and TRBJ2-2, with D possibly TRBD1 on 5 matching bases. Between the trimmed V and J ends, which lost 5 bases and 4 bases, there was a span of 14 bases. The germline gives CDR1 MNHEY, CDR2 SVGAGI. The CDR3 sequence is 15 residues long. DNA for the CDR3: TGTGCCAGCAGTCCCCAAGGAAGGGGCACCGGGGAGCTGTTTTTT. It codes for CASSPQGRGTGELFF.

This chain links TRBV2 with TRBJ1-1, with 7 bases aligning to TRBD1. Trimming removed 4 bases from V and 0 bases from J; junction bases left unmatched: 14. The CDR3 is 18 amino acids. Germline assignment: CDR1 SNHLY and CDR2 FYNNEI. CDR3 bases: TGTGCCAGCAGTGGTCCCCCGCGGATACAGGGGTTGAACACTGAAGCTTTCTTT. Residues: CASSGPPRIQGLNTEAFF.

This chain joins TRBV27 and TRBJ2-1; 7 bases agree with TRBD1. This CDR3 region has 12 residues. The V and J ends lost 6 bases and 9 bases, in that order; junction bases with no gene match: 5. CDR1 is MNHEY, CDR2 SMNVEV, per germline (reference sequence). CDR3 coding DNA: TGTGCCAGCAGCCCTGAGGGGGCTGAGCAGTTCTTC. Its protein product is CASSPEGAEQFF.

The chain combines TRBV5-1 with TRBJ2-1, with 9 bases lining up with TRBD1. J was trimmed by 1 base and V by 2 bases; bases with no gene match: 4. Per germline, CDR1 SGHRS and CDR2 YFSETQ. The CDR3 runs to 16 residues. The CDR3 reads CASSLGQGSSYNEQFF. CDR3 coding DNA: TGCGCCAGCAGCTTAGGACAGGGGAGTTCCTACAATGAGCAGTTCTTC.

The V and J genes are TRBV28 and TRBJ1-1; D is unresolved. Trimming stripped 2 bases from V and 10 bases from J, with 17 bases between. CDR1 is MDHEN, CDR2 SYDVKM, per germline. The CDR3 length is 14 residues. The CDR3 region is CASSLTPQTTSAFF. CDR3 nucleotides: TGTGCCAGCAGTTTAACCCCCCAAACCACATCAGCTTTCTTT.

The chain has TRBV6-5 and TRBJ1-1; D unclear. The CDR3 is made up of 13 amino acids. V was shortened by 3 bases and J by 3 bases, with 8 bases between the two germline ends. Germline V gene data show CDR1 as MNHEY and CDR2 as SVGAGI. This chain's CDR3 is CASSYMGDTEAFF. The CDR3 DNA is TGTGCCAGCAGTTATATGGGCGACACTGAAGCTTTCTTT.

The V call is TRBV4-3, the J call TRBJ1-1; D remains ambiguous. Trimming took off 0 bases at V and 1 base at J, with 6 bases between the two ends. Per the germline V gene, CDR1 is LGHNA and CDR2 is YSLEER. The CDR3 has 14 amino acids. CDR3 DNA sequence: TGCGCCAGCAGCCAAGAAGGTGCGAACACTGAAGCTTTCTTT. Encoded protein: CASSQEGANTEAFF.

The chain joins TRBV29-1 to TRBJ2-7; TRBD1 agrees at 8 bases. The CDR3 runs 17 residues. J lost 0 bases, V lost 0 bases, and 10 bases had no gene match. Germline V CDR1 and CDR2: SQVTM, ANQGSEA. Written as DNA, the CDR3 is TGCAGCGTTGAAGATTCACCTAGACAGGGGCACTCCTACGAGCAGTACTTC. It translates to CSVEDSPRQGHSYEQYF.

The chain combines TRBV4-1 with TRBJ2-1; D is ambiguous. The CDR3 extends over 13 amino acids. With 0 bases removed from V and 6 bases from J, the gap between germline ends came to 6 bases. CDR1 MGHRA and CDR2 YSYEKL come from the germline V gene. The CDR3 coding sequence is TGCGCCAGCAGCCAAGACTGGGTCAATGAGCAGTTCTTC. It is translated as CASSQDWVNEQFF.

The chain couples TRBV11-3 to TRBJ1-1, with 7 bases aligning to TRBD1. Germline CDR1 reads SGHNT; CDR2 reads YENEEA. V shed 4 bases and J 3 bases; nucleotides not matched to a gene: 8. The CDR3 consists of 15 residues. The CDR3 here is CASSSDRASDTEAFF. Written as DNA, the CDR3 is TGTGCCAGCAGCTCCGACAGGGCCAGTGACACTGAAGCTTTCTTT.

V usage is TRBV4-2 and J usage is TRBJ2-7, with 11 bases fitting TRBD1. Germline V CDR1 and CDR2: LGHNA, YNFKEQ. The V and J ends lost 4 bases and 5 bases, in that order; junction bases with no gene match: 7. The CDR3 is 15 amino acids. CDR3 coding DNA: TGTGCCAGCAGCCCCCACCCGGGACAGGGGGACGAGCAGTACTTC. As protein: CASSPHPGQGDEQYF.

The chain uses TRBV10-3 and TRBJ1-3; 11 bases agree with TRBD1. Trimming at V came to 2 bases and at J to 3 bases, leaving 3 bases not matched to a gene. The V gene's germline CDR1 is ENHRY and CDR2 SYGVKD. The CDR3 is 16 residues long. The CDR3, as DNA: TGTGCCATCAGTGAGCCGGACAGGGGGCATGGAAACACCATATATTTT. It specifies CAISEPDRGHGNTIYF.

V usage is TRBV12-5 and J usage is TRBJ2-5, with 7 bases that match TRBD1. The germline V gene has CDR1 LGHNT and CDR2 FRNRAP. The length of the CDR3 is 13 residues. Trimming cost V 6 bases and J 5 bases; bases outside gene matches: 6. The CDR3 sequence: CASGSGTAETQYF. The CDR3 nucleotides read TGTGCTAGTGGATCCGGGACAGCGGAGACCCAGTACTTC.

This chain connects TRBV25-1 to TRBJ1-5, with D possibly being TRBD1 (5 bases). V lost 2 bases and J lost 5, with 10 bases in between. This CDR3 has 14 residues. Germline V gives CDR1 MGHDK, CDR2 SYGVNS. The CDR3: CASSEGTDYQPQHF. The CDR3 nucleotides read TGTGCCAGCAGTGAAGGGACGGATTATCAGCCCCAGCATTTT.

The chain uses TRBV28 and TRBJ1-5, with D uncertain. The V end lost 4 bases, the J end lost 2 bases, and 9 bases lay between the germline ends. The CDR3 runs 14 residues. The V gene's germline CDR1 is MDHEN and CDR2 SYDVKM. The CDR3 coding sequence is TGTGCCAGCAGTTCCCTCTTTGGCAATCAGCCCCAGCATTTT. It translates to CASSSLFGNQPQHF.

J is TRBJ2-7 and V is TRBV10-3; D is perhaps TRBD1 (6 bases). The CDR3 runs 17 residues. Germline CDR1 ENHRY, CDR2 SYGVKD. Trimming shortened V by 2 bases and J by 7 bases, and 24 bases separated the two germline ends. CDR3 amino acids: CAISEVAVTGAFREQYF. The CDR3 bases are TGTGCCATCAGTGAGGTAGCCGTGACAGGAGCCTTTAGGGAGCAGTACTTC.

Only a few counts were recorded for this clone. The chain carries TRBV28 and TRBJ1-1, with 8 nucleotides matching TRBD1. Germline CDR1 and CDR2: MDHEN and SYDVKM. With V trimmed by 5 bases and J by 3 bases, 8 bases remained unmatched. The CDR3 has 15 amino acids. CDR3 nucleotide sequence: TGTGCCAGCAGTCCGTGGACAGGGAAGGACACTGAAGCTTTCTTT. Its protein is CASSPWTGKDTEAFF.

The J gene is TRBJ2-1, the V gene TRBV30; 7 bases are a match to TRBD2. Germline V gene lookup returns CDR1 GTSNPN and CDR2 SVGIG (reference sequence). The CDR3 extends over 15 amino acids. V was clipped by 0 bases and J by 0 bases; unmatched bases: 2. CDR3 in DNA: TGTGCCTGGAGTGTAGCGGGGCTCTCCTACAATGAGCAGTTCTTC. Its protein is CAWSVAGLSYNEQFF.

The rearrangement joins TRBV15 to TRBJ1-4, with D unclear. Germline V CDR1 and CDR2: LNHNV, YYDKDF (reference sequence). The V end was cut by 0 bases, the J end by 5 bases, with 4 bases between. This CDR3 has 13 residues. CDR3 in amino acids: CATSRERNEKLFF. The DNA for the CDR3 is TGTGCCACCAGCAGAGAAAGAAATGAAAAACTGTTTTTT.

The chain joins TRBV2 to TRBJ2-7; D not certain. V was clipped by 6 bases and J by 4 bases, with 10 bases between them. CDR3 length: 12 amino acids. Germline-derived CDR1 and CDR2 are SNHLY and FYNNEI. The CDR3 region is CASRDAGYEQYF. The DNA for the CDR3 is TGTGCCAGCAGGGACGCAGGATACGAGCAGTACTTC.

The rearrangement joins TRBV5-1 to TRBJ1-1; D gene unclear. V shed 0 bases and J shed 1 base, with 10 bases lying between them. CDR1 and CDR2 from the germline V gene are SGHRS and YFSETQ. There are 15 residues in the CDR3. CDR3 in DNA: TGCGCCAGCAGCTTGGTAGGCCCAGAGAACACTGAAGCTTTCTTT. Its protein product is CASSLVGPENTEAFF.

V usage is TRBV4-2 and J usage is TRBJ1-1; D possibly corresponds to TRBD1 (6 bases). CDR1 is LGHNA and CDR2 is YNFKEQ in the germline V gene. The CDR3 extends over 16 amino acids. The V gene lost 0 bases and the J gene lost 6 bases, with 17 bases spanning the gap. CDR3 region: CASSQDLSGAKSEAFF. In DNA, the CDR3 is TGTGCCAGCAGCCAAGATCTCTCAGGGGCGAAGTCTGAAGCTTTCTTT.

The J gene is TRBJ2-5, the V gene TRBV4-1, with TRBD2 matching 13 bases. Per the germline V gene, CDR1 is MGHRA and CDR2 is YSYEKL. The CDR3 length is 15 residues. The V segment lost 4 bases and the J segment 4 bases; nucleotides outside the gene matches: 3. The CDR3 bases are TGCGCCAGCAGCCTCTGGACTAGCGGGAGAGAGACCCAGTACTTC. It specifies CASSLWTSGRETQYF.

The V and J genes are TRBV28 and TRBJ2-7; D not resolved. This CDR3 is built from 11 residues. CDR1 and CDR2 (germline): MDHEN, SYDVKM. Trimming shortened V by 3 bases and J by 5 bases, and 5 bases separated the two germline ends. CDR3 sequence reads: CASSFGHEQYF. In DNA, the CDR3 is TGTGCCAGCAGTTTCGGCCACGAGCAGTACTTC.

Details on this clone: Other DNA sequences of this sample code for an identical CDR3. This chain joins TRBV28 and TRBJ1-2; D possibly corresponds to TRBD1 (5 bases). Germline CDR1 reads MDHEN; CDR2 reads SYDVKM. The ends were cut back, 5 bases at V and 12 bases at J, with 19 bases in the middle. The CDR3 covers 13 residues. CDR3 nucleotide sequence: TGTGCCAGCAGTCTCAGACAGATATGGTCGAACACCTTC. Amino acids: CASSLRQIWSNTF.